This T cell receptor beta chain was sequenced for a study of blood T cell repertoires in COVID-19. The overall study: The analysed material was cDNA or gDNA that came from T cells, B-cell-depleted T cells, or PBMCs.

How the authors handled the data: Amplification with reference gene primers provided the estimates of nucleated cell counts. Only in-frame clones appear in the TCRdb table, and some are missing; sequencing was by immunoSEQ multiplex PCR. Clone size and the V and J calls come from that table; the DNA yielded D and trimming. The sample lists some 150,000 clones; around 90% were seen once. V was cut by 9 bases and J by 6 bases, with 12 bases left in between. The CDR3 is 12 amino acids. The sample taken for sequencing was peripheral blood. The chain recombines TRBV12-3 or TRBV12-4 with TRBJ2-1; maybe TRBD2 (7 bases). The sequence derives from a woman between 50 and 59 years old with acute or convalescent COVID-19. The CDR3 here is CASGRGANEQFF. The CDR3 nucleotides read TGTGCCAGTGGGAGGGGGGCCAATGAGCAGTTCTTC.